The rows below give T cell receptor beta chains drawn from one sample of a study of T cells in Graves' hyperthyroidism and ophthalmopathy. In TCRdb, the multiplex PCR reads were re-called with MiXCR into one record per CDR3 protein. The sample lists over 450,000 distinct CDR3 sequences; over 15% were seen once. Sequencing was done on a sample of blood. All receptors come from a young woman with Graves' ophthalmopathy. CDR3s include the opening cysteine and the closing phenylalanine or tryptophan. A D gene is named only where the DNA matches it firmly. Size is stated for part of the rows, as once, few or many counts, or as a class when the clone is expanded.

. | TRBD2 | TRBJ2-7 | TRBV6-2/TRBV6-3 | CASSYSAGGPNDEQYF | TGTGCCAGCAGTTACTCAGCGGGAGGGCCCAATGACGAGCAGTACTTC
few | TRBD2 | TRBJ2-1 | TRBV9 | CASSVGLSSGSLGGEQFF | TGTGCCAGCAGCGTAGGCCTTTCTAGCGGGAGTTTAGGTGGTGAGCAGTTCTTC
few | TRBD2 | TRBJ2-1 | TRBV24-1 | CATSASGSRNEQFF | TGTGCCACCAGTGCCAGCGGGAGTAGGAATGAGCAGTTCTTC
. | TRBD2 | TRBJ2-1 | TRBV5-6 | CASSLVSGLAFNEQFF | TGTGCCAGCAGCTTGGTTTCCGGACTAGCGTTCAATGAGCAGTTCTTC
few | TRBD2 | TRBJ2-5 | TRBV7-2 | CASSSWTRRETQYF | TGTGCCAGCAGCTCCTGGACTAGACGAGAGACCCAGTACTTC
many | . | TRBJ2-3 | TRBV20-1 | CSASLAGSTDTQYF | TGCAGTGCTAGCCTGGCGGGTAGCACAGATACGCAGTATTTT
few | . | TRBJ1-1 | TRBV6-5 | CASSYPDRNTEAFF | TGTGCCAGCAGTTACCCGGACAGGAACACTGAAGCTTTCTTT
many | . | TRBJ1-1 | TRBV5-1 | CASSLARALNTEAFF | TGCGCCAGCAGCTTGGCCAGGGCTCTGAACACTGAAGCTTTCTTT
. | . | TRBJ2-2 | TRBV29-1 | CSAGSGELFF | TGCAGCGCGGGGTCGGGGGAGCTGTTTTTT
. | TRBD2 | TRBJ2-4 | TRBV28 | CASSHPLMGGPGEVNIQYF | TGTGCCAGCAGCCACCCACTAATGGGAGGGCCCGGAGAAGTAAACATTCAGTACTTC
. | . | TRBJ2-5 | TRBV9 | CASSVEEETQYF | TGTGCCAGCAGCGTTGAGGAGGAGACCCAGTACTTC
few | . | TRBJ1-4 | TRBV3-1 | CASSLGGGDEKLFF | TGTGCCAGCAGCCTAGGAGGGGGGGATGAAAAACTGTTTTTT
. | . | TRBJ2-2 | TRBV6-2/TRBV6-3 | CASTYSGIGEGSGPGELFF | TGTGCCAGCACCTACTCCGGGATTGGTGAGGGAAGTGGTCCCGGGGAGCTGTTTTTT
few | . | TRBJ1-2 | TRBV9 | CASSVQGHYGYTF | TGTGCCAGCAGCGTACAGGGGCACTATGGCTACACCTTC
many | . | TRBJ2-5 | TRBV30 | CAWTDPRTHQETQYF | TGTGCCTGGACCGACCCTCGGACACACCAAGAGACCCAGTACTTC
many | . | TRBJ1-5 | TRBV12-3/TRBV12-4 | CASSSGNQPQHF | TGTGCCAGCAGTTCAGGCAATCAGCCCCAGCATTTT
many | . | TRBJ1-2 | TRBV7-2 | CASSSTGGVYGYTF | TGTGCCAGCAGCTCGACGGGCGGAGTCTATGGCTACACCTTC
. | TRBD2 | TRBJ2-3 | TRBV20-1 | CSATWTSGGNTQYF | TGCAGTGCCACCTGGACTAGCGGGGGGAATACGCAGTATTTT
. | . | TRBJ2-2 | TRBV19 | CASSPIWGRNTGELFF | TGTGCCAGTAGCCCAATCTGGGGCCGGAACACCGGGGAGCTGTTTTTT
few | . | TRBJ2-6 | TRBV6-1 | CASSYIGRANVLTF | TGTGCCAGCAGTTATATCGGTAGGGCCAACGTCCTGACTTTC
many | . | TRBJ1-1 | TRBV20-1 | CSARVPSMNTEAFF | TGCAGTGCTAGAGTACCGTCTATGAACACTGAAGCTTTCTTT
many | . | TRBJ1-1 | TRBV5-1 | CASAREANTEAFF | TGCGCCAGCGCGAGGGAGGCCAACACTGAAGCTTTCTTT
. | . | TRBJ2-3 | TRBV7-9 | CASSFIERDTQYF | TGTGCCAGCAGCTTCATAGAAAGGGATACGCAGTATTTT
. | TRBD1 | TRBJ2-3 | TRBV5-1 | CASSQGTGNTDTQYF | TGCGCCAGCAGCCAAGGGACAGGGAACACAGATACGCAGTATTTT
few | . | TRBJ2-7 | TRBV11-2 | CASSAGGSDEQYF | TGTGCCAGCAGCGCTGGGGGAAGTGACGAGCAGTACTTC
many | TRBD2 | TRBJ2-7 | TRBV6-1 | CASREERQYF | TGTGCCAGCCGGGAGGAACGGCAGTACTTC
. | TRBD1 | TRBJ2-3 | TRBV9 | CASSVLGDRVGSTDTQYF | TGTGCCAGCAGCGTATTAGGAGACAGGGTTGGGAGCACAGATACGCAGTATTTT
. | . | TRBJ2-7 | TRBV19 | CASSPTRGYEQYF | TGTGCCAGTTCCCCGACGAGGGGGTACGAGCAGTACTTC
many | . | TRBJ2-5 | TRBV28 | CASTTPDSQETQYF | TGTGCCAGCACTACCCCTGACAGCCAAGAGACCCAGTACTTC
many | . | TRBJ2-7 | TRBV11-2 | CASSLGDITYEQYF | TGTGCCAGCAGCTTAGGGGACATTACCTACGAGCAGTACTTC
. | . | TRBJ2-6 | TRBV5-1 | CASSLAPSGANVLTF | TGCGCCAGCAGCTTGGCCCCGTCTGGGGCCAACGTCCTGACTTTC